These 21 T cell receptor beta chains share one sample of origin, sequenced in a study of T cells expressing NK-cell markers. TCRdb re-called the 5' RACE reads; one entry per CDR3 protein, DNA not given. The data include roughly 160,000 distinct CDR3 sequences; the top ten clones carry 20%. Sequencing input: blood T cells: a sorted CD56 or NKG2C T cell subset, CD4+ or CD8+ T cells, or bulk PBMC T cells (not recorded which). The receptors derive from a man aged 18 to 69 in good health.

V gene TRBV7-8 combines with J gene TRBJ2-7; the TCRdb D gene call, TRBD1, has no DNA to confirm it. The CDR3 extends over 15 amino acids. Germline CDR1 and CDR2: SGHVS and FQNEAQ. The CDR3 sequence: CASSPGQFSSYEQYF.

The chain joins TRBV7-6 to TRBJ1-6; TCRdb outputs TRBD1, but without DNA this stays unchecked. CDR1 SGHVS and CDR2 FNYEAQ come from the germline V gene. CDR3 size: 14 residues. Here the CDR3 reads CASSPRDTPSPLHF.

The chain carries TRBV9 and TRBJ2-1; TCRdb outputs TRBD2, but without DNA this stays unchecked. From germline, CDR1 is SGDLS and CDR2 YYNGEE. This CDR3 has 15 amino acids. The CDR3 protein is CASSALAGASNEQFF.

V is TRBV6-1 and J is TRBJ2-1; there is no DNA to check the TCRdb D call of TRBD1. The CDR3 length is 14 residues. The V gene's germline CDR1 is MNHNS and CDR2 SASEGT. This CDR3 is CASGHRVDDNEQFF.

The CDR3 loop is CASSRIPNTGELFF. This sequence joins TRBV4-1 and TRBJ2-2. The CDR3 length is 14 residues. Germline CDR1 reads MGHRA; CDR2 reads YSYEKL.

The CDR3 region is CASSLVGTFEDTQYF. V gene TRBV7-9 combines with J gene TRBJ2-3; TCRdb's D call, TRBD1, is unchecked because there is no DNA. The CDR3 is 15 residues long. Germline V gene lookup returns CDR1 SEHNR and CDR2 FQNEAQ (reference sequence).

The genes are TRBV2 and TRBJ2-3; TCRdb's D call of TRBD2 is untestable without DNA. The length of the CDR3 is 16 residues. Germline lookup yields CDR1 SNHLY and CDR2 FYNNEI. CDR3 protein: CASSEGLAGNTDTQYF.

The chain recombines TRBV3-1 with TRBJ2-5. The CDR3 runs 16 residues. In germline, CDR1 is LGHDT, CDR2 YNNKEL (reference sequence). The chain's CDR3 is CASSHGGAAFEETQYF.

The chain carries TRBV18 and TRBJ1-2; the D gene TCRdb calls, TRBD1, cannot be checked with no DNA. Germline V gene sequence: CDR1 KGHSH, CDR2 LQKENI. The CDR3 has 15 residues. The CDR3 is CASSTDRPQHYGYTF. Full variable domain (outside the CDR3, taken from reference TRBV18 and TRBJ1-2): NAGVMQNPRHLVRRRGQEARLRCSPMKGHSHVYWYRQLPEEGLKFMVYLQKENIIDESGMPKERFSAEFPKEGPSILRIQQVVRGDSAAYFCASSTDRPQHYGYTFGSGTRLTVV.

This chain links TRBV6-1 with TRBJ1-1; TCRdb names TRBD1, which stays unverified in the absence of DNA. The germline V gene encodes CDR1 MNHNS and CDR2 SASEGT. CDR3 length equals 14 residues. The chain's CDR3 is CASSESFRGTEAFF.

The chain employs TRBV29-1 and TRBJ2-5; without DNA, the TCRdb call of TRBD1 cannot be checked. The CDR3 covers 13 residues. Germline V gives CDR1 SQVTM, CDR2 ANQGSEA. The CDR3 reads CSVEEWQGETQYF.

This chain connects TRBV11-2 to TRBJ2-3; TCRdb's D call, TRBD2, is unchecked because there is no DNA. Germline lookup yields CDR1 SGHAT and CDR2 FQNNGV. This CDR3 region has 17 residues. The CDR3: CASSQRTSGGFTDTQYF.

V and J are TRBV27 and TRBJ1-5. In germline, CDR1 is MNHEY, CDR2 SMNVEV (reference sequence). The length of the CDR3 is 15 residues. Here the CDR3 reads CASSLRDTGNQPQHF.

The CDR3 protein is CASIVSSSQETQYF. The chain has TRBV2 and TRBJ2-5. Per the germline V gene, CDR1 is SNHLY and CDR2 is FYNNEI. This CDR3 has 14 amino acids. The whole variable domain, filled in from reference TRBV2 and TRBJ2-5, reads EPEVTQTPSHQVTQMGQEVILRCVPISNHLYFYWYRQILGQKVEFLVSFYNNEISEKSEIFDDQFSVERPDGSNFTLKIRSTKLEDSAMYFCASIVSSSQETQYFGPGTRLLVL.

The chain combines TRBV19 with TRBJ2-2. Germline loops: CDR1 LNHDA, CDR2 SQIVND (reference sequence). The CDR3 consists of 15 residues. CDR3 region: CASSIRQLITGELFF.

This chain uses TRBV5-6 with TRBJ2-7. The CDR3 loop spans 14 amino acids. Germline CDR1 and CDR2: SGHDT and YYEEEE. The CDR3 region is CASSGRTDLYEQYF. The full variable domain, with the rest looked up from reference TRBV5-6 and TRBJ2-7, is DAGVTQSPTHLIKTRGQQVTLRCSPKSGHDTVSWYQQALGQGPQFIFQYYEEEERQRGNFPDRFSGHQFPNYSSELNVNALLLGDSALYLCASSGRTDLYEQYFGPGTRLTVT.

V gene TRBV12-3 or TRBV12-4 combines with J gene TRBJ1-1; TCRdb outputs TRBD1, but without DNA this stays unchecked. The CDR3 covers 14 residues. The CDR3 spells CASSPTGGLTEAFF.

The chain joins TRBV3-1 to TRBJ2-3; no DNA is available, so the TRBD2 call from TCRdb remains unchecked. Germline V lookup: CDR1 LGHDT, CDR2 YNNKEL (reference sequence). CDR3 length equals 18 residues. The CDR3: CASSQALAGGLGTDTQYF.

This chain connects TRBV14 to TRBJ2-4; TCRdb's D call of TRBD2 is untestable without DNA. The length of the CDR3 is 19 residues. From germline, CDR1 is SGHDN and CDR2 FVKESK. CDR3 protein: CASSQESLASGGPKYIQYF.

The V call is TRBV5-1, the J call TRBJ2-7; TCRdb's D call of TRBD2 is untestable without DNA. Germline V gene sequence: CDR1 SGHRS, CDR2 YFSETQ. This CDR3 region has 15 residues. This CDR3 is CASSPHLGPSYEQYF.

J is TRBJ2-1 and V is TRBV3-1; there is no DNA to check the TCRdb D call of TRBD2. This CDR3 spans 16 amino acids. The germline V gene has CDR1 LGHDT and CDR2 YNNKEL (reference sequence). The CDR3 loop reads CASSLRTSGGGYEQFF.